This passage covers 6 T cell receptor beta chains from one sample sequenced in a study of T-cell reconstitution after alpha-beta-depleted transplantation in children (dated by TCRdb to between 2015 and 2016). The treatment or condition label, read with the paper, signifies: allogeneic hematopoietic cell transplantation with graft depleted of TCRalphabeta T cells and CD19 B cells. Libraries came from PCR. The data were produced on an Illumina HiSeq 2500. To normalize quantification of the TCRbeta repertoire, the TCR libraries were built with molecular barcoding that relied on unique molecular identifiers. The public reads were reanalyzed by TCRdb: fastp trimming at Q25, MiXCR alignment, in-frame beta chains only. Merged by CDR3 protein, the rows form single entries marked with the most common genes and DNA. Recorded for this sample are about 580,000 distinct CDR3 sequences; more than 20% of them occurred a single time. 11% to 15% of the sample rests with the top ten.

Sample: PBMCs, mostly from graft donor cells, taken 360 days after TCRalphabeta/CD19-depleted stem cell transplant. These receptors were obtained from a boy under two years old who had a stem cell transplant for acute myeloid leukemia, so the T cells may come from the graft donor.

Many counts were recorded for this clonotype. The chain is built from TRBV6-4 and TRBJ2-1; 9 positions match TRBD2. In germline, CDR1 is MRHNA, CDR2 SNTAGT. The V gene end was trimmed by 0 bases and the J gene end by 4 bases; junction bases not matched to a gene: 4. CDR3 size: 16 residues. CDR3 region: CASSDSPTSGYNEQFF. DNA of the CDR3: TGTGCCAGCAGTGACTCCCCCACTAGCGGGTACAATGAGCAGTTCTTC.

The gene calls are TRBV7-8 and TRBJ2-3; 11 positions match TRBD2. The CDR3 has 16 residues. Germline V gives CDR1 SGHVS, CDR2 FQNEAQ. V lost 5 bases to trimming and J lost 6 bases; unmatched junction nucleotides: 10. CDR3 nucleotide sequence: TGTGCCAGCAGCCAAAAAAGGGGGACTAGCGGCGATACGCAGTATTTT. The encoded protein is CASSQKRGTSGDTQYF.

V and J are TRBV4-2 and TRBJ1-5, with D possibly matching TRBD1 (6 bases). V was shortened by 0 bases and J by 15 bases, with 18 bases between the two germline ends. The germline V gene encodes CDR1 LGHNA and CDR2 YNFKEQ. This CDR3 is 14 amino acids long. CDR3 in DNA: TGTGCCAGCAGCCAAGATACAGAGATAGGGGGGGTGCATTTT. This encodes CASSQDTEIGGVHF.

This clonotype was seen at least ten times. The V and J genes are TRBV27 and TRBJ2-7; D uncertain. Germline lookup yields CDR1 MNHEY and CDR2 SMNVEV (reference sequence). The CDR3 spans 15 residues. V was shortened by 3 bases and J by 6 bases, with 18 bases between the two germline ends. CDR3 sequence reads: CASSLADGSRGEQYF. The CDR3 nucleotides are TGTGCCAGCAGTTTGGCCGACGGCTCCCGAGGCGAGCAGTACTTC.

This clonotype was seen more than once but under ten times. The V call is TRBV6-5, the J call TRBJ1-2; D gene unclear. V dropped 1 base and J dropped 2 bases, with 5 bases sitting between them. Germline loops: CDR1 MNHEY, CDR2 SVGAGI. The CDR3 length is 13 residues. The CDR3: CASSYLGNYGYTF. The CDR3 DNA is TGTGCCAGCAGTTACTTAGGGAACTATGGCTACACCTTC.

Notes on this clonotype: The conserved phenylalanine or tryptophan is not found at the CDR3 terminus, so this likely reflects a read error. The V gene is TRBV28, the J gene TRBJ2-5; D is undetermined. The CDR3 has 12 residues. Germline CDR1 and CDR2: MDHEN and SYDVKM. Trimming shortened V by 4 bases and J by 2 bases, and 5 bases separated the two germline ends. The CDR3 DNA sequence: TGTGCCAGCAGTTCCAGGCAAGAGACCCAGTACTAC. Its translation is CASSSRQETQYY.